This T cell receptor beta chain emerged from a study of blood T cell repertoires in COVID-19. Study-wide background: Whether acute or convalescent, the COVID-19 samples came from the United States, Italy and Spain. From T cells, B-cell-depleted T cells, or PBMCs came the material, which was cDNA or gDNA.

Original processing notes: Reference gene primer amplification yielded estimated nucleated cell counts. Using immunoSEQ multiplex PCR, the repertoire was profiled, and TCRdb retains in-frame clones only, with some absent. V and J calls and clone size come straight from that table; D and trimming were deduced from the DNA. The sample records 400,000 to 450,000 clones, around 91% being singletons. Seattle's enrolled individuals joined amid active infection and were then monitored longitudinally. The sample holds one count of this clone. Trimming cost V 3 bases and J 4 bases, with 15 bases left between them. Germline V gene lookup returns CDR1 SGHTA and CDR2 FQGNSA. This CDR3 is built from 15 residues.

The sequenced sample was peripheral blood. The source is a woman aged 40-49 years with COVID-19, enrolled during active disease. The rearrangement links TRBV7-2 to TRBJ1-1; perhaps TRBD1 as D (5 bases). In DNA form, the CDR3 reads TGTGCCAGCAGCTTTAAGGCCGGGGGACCCACTGAAGCTTTCTTT. Translated, it gives CASSFKAGGPTEAFF.